This T cell receptor beta chain was obtained from a study of cytomegalovirus exposure and HLA in healthy donors. About the research overall: The Caucasian-associated ancestry cluster contained 81% of the 300 to 400 genotyped donors.

Study results and limitations: According to reports, the classifier identified cytomegalovirus status with high specificity and sensitivity. The HLA-A and HLA-B alleles of most subjects were reportedly predicted accurately from TCR beta sequences.

Trimming stripped 8 bases from V and 5 bases from J, with 12 bases between. CDR1 is ENHRY, CDR2 SYGVKD, per germline. This CDR3 spans 12 amino acids. The PCR used 60 Vbeta and 13 Jbeta primers. Sequencing was performed with immunoSEQ multiplex PCR; in TCRdb, only in-frame clones are kept and a portion is missing. The sample yields about 33,000 clones, of which the top ten take up under 4.5%. Concerning this clone: Antigen unknown.

Source material: PBMCs. The TCR originated in a man aged 35 to 55 in good health and CMV-seronegative. This chain links TRBV10-3 with TRBJ1-1; TRBD1 is a possible D gene (5 bases). The CDR3 spells CAIGTGRTEAFF. The CDR3 bases are TGTGCCATCGGGACCGGGAGAACTGAAGCTTTCTTT.